The TCR beta chain described here comes from a study of T cell repertoires in cytomegalovirus infection. About the study: Both a matching HLA type and CMV infection were indicated by public TCR beta signatures.

General study points: In two of eight donors, the top clonotype was HLA-C-restricted CMV-specific. Identification of carriers of CMV plus the relevant HLA was achieved through cumulative public TCR beta family frequency.

This clonotype was observed many times. What it binds is unknown. CDR1 and CDR2 from the germline V gene are SGHDN and FVKESK. Trimming took 7 bases from V and 1 from J; bases not matched to a gene: 21. The CDR3 extends over 20 amino acids. TCRdb itself ran the reads through MiXCR, one entry per CDR3 protein. The profile shows approximately 260,000 distinct CDR3 sequences, about a sixth of them singletons. The chain uses TRBV14 and TRBJ2-2; 7 nucleotides align to TRBD1. The sequencing input was CD8+ T cells from PBMCs. The source is a human donor in good health (CMV status not recorded). Some clones in this sample may be carry-over from other donors' samples. This chain's CDR3 is CASKSGRSVRDSGNTGELFF. The CDR3 DNA reads as TGTGCCAGCAAATCGGGGCGTTCGGTTCGGGACAGTGGGAACACCGGGGAGCTGTTTTTT.